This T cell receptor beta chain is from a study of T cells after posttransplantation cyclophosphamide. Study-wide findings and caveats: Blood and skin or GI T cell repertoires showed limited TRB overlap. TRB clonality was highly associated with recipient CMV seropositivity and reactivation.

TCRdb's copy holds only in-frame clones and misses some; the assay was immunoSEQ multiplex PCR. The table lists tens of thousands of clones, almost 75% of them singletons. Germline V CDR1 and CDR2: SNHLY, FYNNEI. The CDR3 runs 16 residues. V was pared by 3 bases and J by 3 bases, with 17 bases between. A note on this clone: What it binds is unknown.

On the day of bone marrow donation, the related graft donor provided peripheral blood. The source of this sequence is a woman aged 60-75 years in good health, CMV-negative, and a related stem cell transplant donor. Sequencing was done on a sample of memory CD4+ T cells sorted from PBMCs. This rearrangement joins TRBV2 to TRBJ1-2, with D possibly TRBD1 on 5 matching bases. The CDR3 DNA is TGTGCCAGCAGTGATATGGCAGGGAAAAAAGACTATGGCTACACCTTC. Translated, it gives CASSDMAGKKDYGYTF.